Shown below are 11 T cell receptor beta chains from a single sample sequenced in a study of T cells in Graves' hyperthyroidism and ophthalmopathy. TCR beta CDR3 regions were amplified from RNA transcripts. HTBI primers drove first-round RT-PCR of the TCR CDR3. TCRdb redid the calling of the multiplex PCR reads with MiXCR, one entry per CDR3 protein. The sample shows roughly 500,000 distinct CDR3 sequences, roughly 15% of them seen only once. The specimen sequenced was blood. Receptor source: a woman in her twenties or thirties with Graves' ophthalmopathy.

This clonotype was seen ten or more times. The chain uses TRBV29-1 and TRBJ2-5; perhaps TRBD1 as D (6 bases). CDR1 is SQVTM and CDR2 is ANQGSEA in the germline V gene. Trimming shortened V by 3 bases and J by 0 bases, and 11 bases separated the two germline ends. This CDR3 is 14 amino acids long. The CDR3 DNA follows: TGCAGCGTTGATGACAGGTCCTACCAAGAGACCCAGTACTTC. Protein product: CSVDDRSYQETQYF.

The sample holds a few counts of this clonotype. The chain uses TRBV7-2 and TRBJ1-1; D possibly corresponds to TRBD1 (5 bases). V lost 6 bases to trimming and J lost 8 bases, with 16 bases between them. The germline V gene encodes CDR1 SGHTA and CDR2 FQGNSA. This CDR3 contains 13 residues. In DNA form, the CDR3 reads TGTGCCAGCAGGCGGGGGACTTTAGAAGAAGCTTTCTTT. It codes for CASRRGTLEEAFF.

The chain employs TRBV12-3 or TRBV12-4 and TRBJ1-1; D is ambiguous. With 1 base removed from V and 5 bases from J, the gap between germline ends came to 20 bases. This CDR3 is built from 17 residues. The CDR3 DNA sequence: TGTGCCAGCAGTTTAGGATGGGCCCCCCTCCTCCGGACTGAAGCTTTCTTT. Amino acids: CASSLGWAPLLRTEAFF.

This clonotype has a count of ten or more. The chain has TRBV5-1 and TRBJ2-7; D not certain. This CDR3 has 15 amino acids. The V gene's germline CDR1 is SGHRS and CDR2 YFSETQ. Trimming removed 0 bases from V and 0 bases from J, with 10 bases in between. This chain's CDR3 is CASSLGGRNSYEQYF. The CDR3 coding sequence is TGCGCCAGCAGCTTGGGAGGCAGAAACTCCTACGAGCAGTACTTC.

The gene calls are TRBV9 and TRBJ2-5, with 7 bases matching TRBD1. Trimming removed 0 bases from V and 4 bases from J; junction bases left unmatched: 6. Germline loops: CDR1 SGDLS, CDR2 YYNGEE. The CDR3 loop spans 15 amino acids. In nucleotides, the CDR3 is TGTGCCAGCAGCGTAGTAACAGGGGACCTAGAGACCCAGTACTTC. Its protein product is CASSVVTGDLETQYF. The complete variable domain, with remaining parts taken from reference TRBV9 and TRBJ2-5, reads DSGVTQTPKHLITATGQRVTLRCSPRSGDLSVYWYQQSLDQGLQFLIQYYNGEERAKGNILERFSAQQFPDLHSELNLSSLELGDSALYFCASSVVTGDLETQYFGPGTRLLVL.

The chain couples TRBV30 to TRBJ1-5; maybe TRBD1 (5 bases). The CDR3 length is 15 residues. Germline CDR1 and CDR2: GTSNPN and SVGIG (reference sequence). The V end was cut by 0 bases, the J end by 4 bases, with 13 bases between. CDR3: CAWSVQGTENQPQHF. The DNA for the CDR3 is TGTGCCTGGAGTGTACAAGGGACGGAGAATCAGCCCCAGCATTTT.

The V call is TRBV12-3 or TRBV12-4, the J call TRBJ2-3; D gene unclear. TRBJ1-5 matches the DNA end more closely, so the J call is doubtful. CDR3 length: 16 amino acids. CDR3 bases: TGTGCCAGCAGTCTGAACGGAGTACGGTTCACAGATACGCAGCATTTT. This encodes CASSLNGVRFTDTQHF.

V usage is TRBV4-2 and J usage is TRBJ1-2; 10 bases are shared with TRBD1. This CDR3 comprises 15 residues. The ends lost 8 bases at V and 6 bases at J; junction bases unmatched: 12. In germline, CDR1 is LGHNA, CDR2 YNFKEQ. CDR3 bases: TGTGCCAGCGCTGGGACAGGGGACATTGGAGATGGCTACACCTTC. Its translation: CASAGTGDIGDGYTF.

This sequence joins TRBV5-8 and TRBJ2-2, with 12 bases identical to TRBD1. Germline V gives CDR1 SGHTS, CDR2 YDEGEE. J gave up 4 bases and V 3 bases, and 10 bases lay outside the gene matches. The CDR3 runs to 18 residues. CDR3 coding DNA: TGTGCCAGCAGCTGGGGACAGGGGGCCGGAACTGGCACCGGGGAGCTGTTTTTT. Protein sequence: CASSWGQGAGTGTGELFF. The whole variable domain, remainder taken from reference TRBV5-8 and TRBJ2-2, is EAGVTQSPTHLIKTRGQQATLRCSPISGHTSVYWYQQALGLGLQFLLWYDEGEERNRGNFPPRFSGRQFPNYSSELNVNALELEDSALYLCASSWGQGAGTGTGELFFGEGSRLTVL.

The rearrangement joins TRBV4-3 to TRBJ2-2; 12 bases line up with TRBD2. Germline loops: CDR1 LGHNA, CDR2 YSLEER. The CDR3 totals 15 residues. The V gene end was trimmed by 4 bases and the J gene end by 6 bases; junction bases not matched to a gene: 3. The CDR3 loop reads CASSPTSGSSGELFF. In nucleotides, the CDR3 is TGCGCCAGCAGCCCGACTAGCGGGAGTTCCGGGGAGCTGTTTTTT.

The sample holds a few counts of this clonotype. The CDR3 here is CASSWGIQNTGELFF. The DNA for the CDR3 is TGTGCCAGCAGTTGGGGGATACAGAACACCGGGGAGCTGTTTTTT. The V and J genes are TRBV12-3 or TRBV12-4 and TRBJ2-2; TRBD1 or TRBD2 may be the D gene (5 bases each). The V gene lost 4 bases and the J gene lost 1 base, with 10 bases spanning the gap. The CDR3 extends over 15 amino acids.